A selection of T cell receptor beta chains follows, all from one sample in a study of blood T cell repertoires in COVID-19. The table came from immunoSEQ multiplex PCR; TCRdb's copy has only in-frame clones and leaves some out. The sample consists of hundreds of thousands of clones, roughly 77% of them appearing once. Sequenced sample: peripheral blood. The receptors were sampled from a woman of 80 years or more with acute or convalescent COVID-19. Each CDR3 is given with its conserved first and last residue. A D gene is named only where the DNA matches it firmly. Clone size is stated in some rows and not others, as once, few, many or a class when expanded.

v_call	clone_size	d_call	j_call	cdr3_nt	cdr3_aa
TRBV9	.	TRBD1	TRBJ1-2	TGTGCCAGCAGTCAGGGGGATTGGGGCTACACCTTC	CASSQGDWGYTF
TRBV3-1/TRBV3-2	.	TRBD2	TRBJ2-3	TGTGCCAGCAGCCAAGGACTAGCGGGGGCCCGATTCGAGGAGAGCACAGATACGCAGTATTTT	CASSQGLAGARFEESTDTQYF
TRBV13	.	TRBD2	TRBJ2-1	TGTGCCAGCAGCTTATTAGCGGGGGGGCTTTCTTTCAATGAGCAGTTCTTC	CASSLLAGGLSFNEQFF
TRBV15	.	.	TRBJ2-1	TGTGCCACCAGCAGAACACCACCGACTACTGTGCATCCCTACAATGAGCAGTTCTTC	CATSRTPPTTVHPYNEQFF
TRBV29-1	.	TRBD1	TRBJ1-2	TGCAGCGACAGGACAGGGGAAACTGGAGGCTACACCTTC	CSDRTGETGGYTF
TRBV19	.	.	TRBJ1-4	TGTGCCAGTAGATCCGGGACTCATAATGAAAAACTGTTTTTT	CASRSGTHNEKLFF
TRBV29-1	.	.	TRBJ1-1	TGCAGCGTTGAAGATAGATTCCGGAACAGGGAGAGAAACACTGAAGCTTTCTTT	CSVEDRFRNRERNTEAFF
TRBV7-6	.	.	TRBJ2-1	TGTGCCAGCAGCTTAATCCCTGGACTTCCCAATGAGCAGTTCTTC	CASSLIPGLPNEQFF
TRBV19	.	.	TRBJ1-5	TGTGCCAGTCGCGGGGGACCCGGTTGGGGCGGCAATCAGCCCCAGCATTTT	CASRGGPGWGGNQPQHF
TRBV6-1	.	.	TRBJ2-7	TGTGCCAGCAGTGAACCAGGGCCCTACGAGCAGTACTTC	CASSEPGPYEQYF
TRBV7-7	once	TRBD2	TRBJ2-5	TGTGCCAGCAGCTTAAGTTCGGGAGGGGAGACCCAGTACTTC	CASSLSSGGETQYF
TRBV7-2	.	TRBD1	TRBJ2-7	TGTGCCAGCAGCTTTCAGGGGGCCCGTTCTGAGCAGTACTTC	CASSFQGARSEQYF
TRBV11-2	.	.	TRBJ2-5	TGTGCCAGCAGCCGGGACAACCAAGAGACCCAGTACTTC	CASSRDNQETQYF
TRBV6-4	.	.	TRBJ1-1	TGTGCCAGCAGTATCGGTGGACAGTCGAACACTGAAGCTTTCTTT	CASSIGGQSNTEAFF
TRBV28	.	.	TRBJ1-2	TGTGCCGGAGGACGAAGTCGCGGGTATGGCTACACCTTC	CAGGRSRGYGYTF
TRBV19	.	.	TRBJ2-1	TGTGCCAGTAGTATCGGTACCTCCTACAATGAGCAGTTCTTC	CASSIGTSYNEQFF
TRBV19	.	.	TRBJ2-3	TGTGCCAGTAGCGACTCCGGATTCTTATCCACTAGCACAGATACGCAGTATTTT	CASSDSGFLSTSTDTQYF
TRBV3-1/TRBV3-2	.	.	TRBJ2-5	TGTGCCAGCAGCCAAGATTTGGCGGAGCAGAGGTCCCAGTACTTC	CASSQDLAEQRSQYF
TRBV6-5	few	TRBD1	TRBJ2-5	TGTGCCAGCAGTTTTCCGGGACAGGGTACGGAGACCCAGTACTTC	CASSFPGQGTETQYF
TRBV24-1	.	TRBD2	TRBJ2-3	TGTGCCACCAGTGACCCCGGGAGGGGGAAGGGAGATACGCAGTATTTT	CATSDPGRGKGDTQYF
TRBV6-1	.	TRBD2	TRBJ2-1	TGTGCCAGCAGTGAAGCGCTTCTAGCGGGAAGTAGGAATGAGCAGTTCTTC	CASSEALLAGSRNEQFF
TRBV4-3	.	.	TRBJ2-1	TGCGCCAGCAGCCAAGCGGCCGGCAGGGTCTCCTACAATGAGCAGTTCTTC	CASSQAAGRVSYNEQFF
TRBV6-5	.	.	TRBJ1-1	TGTGCCAGCAGTCGAGCTACTGAAGCTTTCTTT	CASSRATEAFF
TRBV3-1/TRBV3-2	.	TRBD1	TRBJ1-2	TGTGCCAGCAGCTATCGAACGACAGGGCCGGGTCACTATGGCTACACCTTC	CASSYRTTGPGHYGYTF
TRBV6-5	.	.	TRBJ1-2	TGTGCCAGCAGTTACTATCAGGGTGGCTATGGCTACACCTTC	CASSYYQGGYGYTF
TRBV25-1	.	.	TRBJ2-2	TGTGCCAGCAGTGGGCGACAGTACACCGGGGAGCTGTTTTTT	CASSGRQYTGELFF
TRBV19	.	.	TRBJ1-5	TGTGCCAGTAGGCCGGGACACGTTAGCAATCAGCCCCAGCATTTT	CASRPGHVSNQPQHF
TRBV5-1	.	.	TRBJ2-2	TGCGCCAGCCATCCATACGGGGGGCCGAACACCGGGGAGCTGTTTTTT	CASHPYGGPNTGELFF
TRBV3-1/TRBV3-2	.	.	TRBJ2-7	TGTGCCAGCAGCTTTACACAGAATGGGGGGTACGAGCAGTACTTC	CASSFTQNGGYEQYF
TRBV21-1	.	.	TRBJ2-7	TGTGCCAGCCAATGGACAGGGCCCTCCTACGAGCAGTACTTC	CASQWTGPSYEQYF
TRBV7-8	.	TRBD1	TRBJ1-5	TGTGCCAGCAGCTCGCCGACAGGGATCAATCAGCCCCAGCATTTT	CASSSPTGINQPQHF
TRBV7-9	once	TRBD2	TRBJ2-2	TGTGCCAGCAGCTTCACTAGCGTGAGCGGGGAGCTGTTTTTT	CASSFTSVSGELFF
TRBV4-3	.	TRBD2	TRBJ2-3	TGCGCCAGCAGCCAAGGGACTAGCGGGGGGGGCACAGATACGCAGTATTTT	CASSQGTSGGGTDTQYF
TRBV4-1	.	TRBD1	TRBJ1-5	TGCGCCAGCAGCCAACTATGGACAGGCAGCAATCAGCCCCAGCATTTT	CASSQLWTGSNQPQHF
TRBV5-1	.	.	TRBJ2-2	TGCGCCAGCAGTTGGGGACAGAACACCGGGGAGCTGTTTTTT	CASSWGQNTGELFF
TRBV18	.	TRBD1	TRBJ1-6	TGTGCCAGCTCACCTGGTACCGGGACAGGGGGTTCACCCCTCCACTTT	CASSPGTGTGGSPLHF
TRBV18	.	TRBD1	TRBJ1-2	TGTGCCAGCTCATCAAGACAGGGGGACTATGGCTACACCTTC	CASSSRQGDYGYTF
TRBV6-4	.	TRBD1	TRBJ1-2	TGTGCCAGCAGGAGCCGGGACAGGGATTCTGGCTACACCTTC	CASRSRDRDSGYTF
TRBV6-5	once	.	TRBJ2-7	TGTGCCAGCAGTTACTCTTCTCTGGGAGGCTCCTACGAGCAGTACTTC	CASSYSSLGGSYEQYF
TRBV29-1	few	.	TRBJ1-3	TGCAGCGTTGTAGCATTGGGAAACACCATATATTTT	CSVVALGNTIYF
TRBV11-2	.	.	TRBJ1-3	TGTGCCAGCAGCTTAGTTGTCTCCGGCTCTGGAAACACCATATATTTT	CASSLVVSGSGNTIYF
TRBV25-1	once	.	TRBJ1-1	TGTGCCAGCAGTGCCTCAGGGGCGGGCACTGAAGCTTTCTTT	CASSASGAGTEAFF